This T cell receptor (beta chain) was recorded in a study of blood T cell repertoires in COVID-19. Study-level background: From T cells, B-cell-depleted T cells, or PBMCs came the material, which was cDNA or gDNA.

In the original processing: Estimation of nucleated cell counts relied on the amplification of reference gene primers. Sequencing used immunoSEQ multiplex PCR; TCRdb keeps in-frame clones, though not all of them. V and J calls plus clone size are reproduced from that table; the DNA served to infer D and trimming. Of about 190,000 clones listed, roughly 80% are singletons. The clonotype originates from a woman aged 45-65 years with acute or convalescent COVID-19. The sequencing input was peripheral blood.

Here the CDR3 DNA reads TGTGCCAGCAGCGTCCAACTAGCTATCGGCACAGATACGCAGTATTTT. Residues: CASSVQLAIGTDTQYF. The V gene is TRBV9, the J gene TRBJ2-3; possibly TRBD2 for D (6 bases). Trimming pared 2 bases from V and 1 base from J, leaving 14 bases between. Germline CDR1 is SGDLS and CDR2 is YYNGEE. CDR3 length: 16 residues.